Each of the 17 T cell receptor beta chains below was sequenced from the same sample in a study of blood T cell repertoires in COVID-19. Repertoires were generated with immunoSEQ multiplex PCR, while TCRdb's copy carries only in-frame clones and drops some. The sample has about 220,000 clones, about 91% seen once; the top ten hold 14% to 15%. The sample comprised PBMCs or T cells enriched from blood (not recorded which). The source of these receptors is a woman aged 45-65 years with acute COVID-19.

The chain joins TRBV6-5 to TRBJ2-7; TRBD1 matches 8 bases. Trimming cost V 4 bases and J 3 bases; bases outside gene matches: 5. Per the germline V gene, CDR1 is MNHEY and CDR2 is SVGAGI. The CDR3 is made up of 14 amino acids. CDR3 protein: CASSSQGAVYEQYF. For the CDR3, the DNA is TGTGCCAGCAGTTCCCAGGGGGCGGTCTACGAGCAGTACTTC.

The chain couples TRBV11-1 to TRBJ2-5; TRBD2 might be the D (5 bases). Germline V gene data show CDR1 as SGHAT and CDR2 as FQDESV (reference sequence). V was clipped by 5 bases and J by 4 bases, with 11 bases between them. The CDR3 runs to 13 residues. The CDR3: CASSPRERETQYF. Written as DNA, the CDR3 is TGTGCCAGCAGCCCTAGGGAGAGAGAGACCCAGTACTTC.

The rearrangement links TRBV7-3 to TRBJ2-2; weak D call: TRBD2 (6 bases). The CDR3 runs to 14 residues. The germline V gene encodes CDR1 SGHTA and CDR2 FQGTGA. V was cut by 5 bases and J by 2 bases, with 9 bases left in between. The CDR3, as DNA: TGTGCCAGCAGCCGGACTACTAACACCGGGGAGCTGTTTTTT. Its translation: CASSRTTNTGELFF.

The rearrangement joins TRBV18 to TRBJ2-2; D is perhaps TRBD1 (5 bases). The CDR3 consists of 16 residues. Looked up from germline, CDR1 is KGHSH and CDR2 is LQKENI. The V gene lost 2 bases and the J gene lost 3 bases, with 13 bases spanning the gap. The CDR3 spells CASSPSPRADTGELFF. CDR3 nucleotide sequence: TGTGCCAGCTCACCAAGTCCCAGGGCTGACACCGGGGAGCTGTTTTTT.

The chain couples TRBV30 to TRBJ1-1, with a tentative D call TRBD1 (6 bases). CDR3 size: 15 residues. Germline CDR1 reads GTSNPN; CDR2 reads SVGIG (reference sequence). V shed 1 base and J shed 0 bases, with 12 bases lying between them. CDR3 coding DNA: TGTGCCTGGAGTGAACAGGGTTCCTTGAACACTGAAGCTTTCTTT. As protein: CAWSEQGSLNTEAFF.

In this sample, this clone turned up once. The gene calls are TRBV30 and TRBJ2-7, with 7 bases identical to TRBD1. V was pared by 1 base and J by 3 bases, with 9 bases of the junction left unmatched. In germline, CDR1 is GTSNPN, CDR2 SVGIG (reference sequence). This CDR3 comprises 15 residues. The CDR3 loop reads CAWSAVGQALYEQYF. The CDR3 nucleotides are TGTGCCTGGAGTGCGGTTGGACAGGCCCTCTACGAGCAGTACTTC.

The chain's CDR3 is CASSPQGAGGYTF. CDR3 coding DNA: TGTGCCAGCAGCCCCCAGGGGGCAGGTGGCTACACCTTC. The J gene is TRBJ1-2, the V gene TRBV11-2, with 8 bases identical to TRBD1. The germline CDR1 and CDR2 sequences are SGHAT and FQNNGV. V trimming: 5 bases; J trimming: 7 bases; junction bases outside the gene matches: 6. CDR3 length equals 13 residues.

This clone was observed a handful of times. This CDR3 reads CSVLAGSGNTIYF. The CDR3 nucleotides read TGCAGCGTTCTGGCGGGCTCTGGAAACACCATATATTTT. The chain employs TRBV29-1 and TRBJ1-3; D call uncertain. V lost 5 bases and J lost 0, with 8 bases in between. Germline V gives CDR1 SQVTM, CDR2 ANQGSEA. The CDR3 totals 13 residues.

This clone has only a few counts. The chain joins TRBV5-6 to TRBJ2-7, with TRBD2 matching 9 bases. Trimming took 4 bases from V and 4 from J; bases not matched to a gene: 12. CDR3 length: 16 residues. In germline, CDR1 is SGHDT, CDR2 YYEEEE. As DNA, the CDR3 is TGTGCCAGCAGCCAAACTCGGACTAGCGAACTATACGAGCAGTACTTC. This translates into CASSQTRTSELYEQYF.

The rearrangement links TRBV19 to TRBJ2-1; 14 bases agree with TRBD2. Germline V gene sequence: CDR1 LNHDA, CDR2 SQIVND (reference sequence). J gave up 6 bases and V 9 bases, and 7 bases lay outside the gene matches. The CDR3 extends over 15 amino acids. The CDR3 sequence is CASQLGLAGGNEQFF. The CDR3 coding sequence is TGTGCCAGCCAACTTGGACTAGCGGGAGGCAATGAGCAGTTCTTC.

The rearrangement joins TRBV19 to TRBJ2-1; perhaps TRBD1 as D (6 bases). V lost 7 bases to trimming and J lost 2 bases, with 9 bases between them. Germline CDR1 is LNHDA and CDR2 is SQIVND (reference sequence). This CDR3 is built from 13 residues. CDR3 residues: CASNQGPYNEQFF. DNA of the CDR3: TGTGCCAGTAACCAGGGGCCCTACAATGAGCAGTTCTTC.

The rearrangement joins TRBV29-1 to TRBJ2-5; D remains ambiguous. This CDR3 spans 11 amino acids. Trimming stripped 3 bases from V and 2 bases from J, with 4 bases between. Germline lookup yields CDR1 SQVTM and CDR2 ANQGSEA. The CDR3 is CSVESQETQYF. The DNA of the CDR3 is TGCAGCGTTGAGAGTCAAGAGACCCAGTACTTC.

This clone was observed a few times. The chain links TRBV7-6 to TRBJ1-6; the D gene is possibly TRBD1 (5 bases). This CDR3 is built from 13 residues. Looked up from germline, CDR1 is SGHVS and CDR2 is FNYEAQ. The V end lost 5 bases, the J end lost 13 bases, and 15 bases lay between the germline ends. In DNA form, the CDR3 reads TGTGCCAGCAGCAGTGACAGCCGCCGGCCCCTCCACTTT. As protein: CASSSDSRRPLHF.

This CDR3 reads CASRLAGLYEQYF. The CDR3 coding sequence is TGTGCCAGCAGACTAGCGGGGCTCTACGAGCAGTACTTC. The chain joins TRBV28 to TRBJ2-7; 10 nucleotides line up with TRBD2. The germline V gene encodes CDR1 MDHEN and CDR2 SYDVKM. V lost 6 bases to trimming and J lost 3 bases; unmatched junction nucleotides: 2. The CDR3 totals 13 residues.

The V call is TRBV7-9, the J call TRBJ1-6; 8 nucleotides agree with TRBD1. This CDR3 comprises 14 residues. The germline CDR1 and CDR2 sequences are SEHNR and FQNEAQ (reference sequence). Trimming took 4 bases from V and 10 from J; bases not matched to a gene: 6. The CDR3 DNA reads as TGTGCCAGCAGCTCCTCAGGGGGCCGGTCACCCCTCCACTTT. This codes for CASSSSGGRSPLHF.

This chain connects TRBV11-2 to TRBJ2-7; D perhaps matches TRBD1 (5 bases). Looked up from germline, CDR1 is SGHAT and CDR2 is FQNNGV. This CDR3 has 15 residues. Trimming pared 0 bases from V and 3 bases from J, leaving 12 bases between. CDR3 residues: CASSLDPQGNYEQYF. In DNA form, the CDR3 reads TGTGCCAGCAGCTTAGATCCTCAGGGCAACTACGAGCAGTACTTC. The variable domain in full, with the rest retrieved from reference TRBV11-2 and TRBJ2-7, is EAGVAQSPRYKIIEKRQSVAFWCNPISGHATLYWYQQILGQGPKLLIQFQNNGVVDDSQLPKDRFSAERLKGVDSTLKIQPAKLEDSAVYLCASSLDPQGNYEQYFGPGTRLTVT.

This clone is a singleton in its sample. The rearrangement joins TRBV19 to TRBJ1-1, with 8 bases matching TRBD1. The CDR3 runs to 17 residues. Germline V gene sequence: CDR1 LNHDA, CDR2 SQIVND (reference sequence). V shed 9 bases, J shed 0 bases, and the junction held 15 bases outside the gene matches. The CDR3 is CASEGVARGPLNTEAFF. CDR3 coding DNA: TGTGCCAGCGAAGGGGTCGCCAGGGGGCCACTGAACACTGAAGCTTTCTTT.